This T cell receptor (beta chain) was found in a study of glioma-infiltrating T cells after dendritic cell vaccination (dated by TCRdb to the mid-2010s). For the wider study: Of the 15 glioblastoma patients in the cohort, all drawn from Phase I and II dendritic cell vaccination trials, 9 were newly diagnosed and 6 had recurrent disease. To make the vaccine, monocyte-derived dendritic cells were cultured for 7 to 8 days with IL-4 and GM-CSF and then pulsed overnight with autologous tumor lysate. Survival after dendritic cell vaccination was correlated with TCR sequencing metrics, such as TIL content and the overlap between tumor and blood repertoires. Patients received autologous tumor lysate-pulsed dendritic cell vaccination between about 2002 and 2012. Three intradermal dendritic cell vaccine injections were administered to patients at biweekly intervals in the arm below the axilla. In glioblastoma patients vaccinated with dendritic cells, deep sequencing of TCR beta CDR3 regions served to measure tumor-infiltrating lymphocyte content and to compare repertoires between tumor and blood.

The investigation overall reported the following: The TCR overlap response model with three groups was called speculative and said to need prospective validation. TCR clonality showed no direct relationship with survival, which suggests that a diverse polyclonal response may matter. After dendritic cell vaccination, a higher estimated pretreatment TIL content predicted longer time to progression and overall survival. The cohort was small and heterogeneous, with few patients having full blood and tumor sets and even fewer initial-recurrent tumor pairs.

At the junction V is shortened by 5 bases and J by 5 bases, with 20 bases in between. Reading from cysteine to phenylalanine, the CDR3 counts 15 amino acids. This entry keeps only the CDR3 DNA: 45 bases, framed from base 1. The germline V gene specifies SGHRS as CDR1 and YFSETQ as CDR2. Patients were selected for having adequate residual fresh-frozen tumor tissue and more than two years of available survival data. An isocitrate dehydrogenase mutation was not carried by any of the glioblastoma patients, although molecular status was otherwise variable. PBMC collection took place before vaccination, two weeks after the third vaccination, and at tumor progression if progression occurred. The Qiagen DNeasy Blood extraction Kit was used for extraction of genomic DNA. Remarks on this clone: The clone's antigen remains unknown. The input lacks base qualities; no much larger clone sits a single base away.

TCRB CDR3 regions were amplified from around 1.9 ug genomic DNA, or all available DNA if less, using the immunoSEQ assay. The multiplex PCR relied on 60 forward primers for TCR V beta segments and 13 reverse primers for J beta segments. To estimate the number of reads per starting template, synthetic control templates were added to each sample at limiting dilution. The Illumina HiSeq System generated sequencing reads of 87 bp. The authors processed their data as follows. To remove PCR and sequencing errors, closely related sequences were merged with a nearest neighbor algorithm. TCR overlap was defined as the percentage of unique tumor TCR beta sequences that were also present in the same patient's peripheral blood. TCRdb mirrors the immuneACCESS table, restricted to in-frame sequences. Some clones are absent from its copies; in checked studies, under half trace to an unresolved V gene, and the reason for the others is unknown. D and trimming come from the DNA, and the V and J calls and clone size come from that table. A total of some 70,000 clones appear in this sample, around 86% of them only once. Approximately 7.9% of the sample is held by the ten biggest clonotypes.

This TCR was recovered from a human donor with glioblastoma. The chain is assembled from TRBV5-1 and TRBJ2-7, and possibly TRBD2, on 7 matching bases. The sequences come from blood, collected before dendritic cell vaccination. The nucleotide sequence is TGCGCCAGCAGACCTAGCGCGGGGGCGGGAAACGAGCAGTACTTC. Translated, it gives CASRPSAGAGNEQYF.